The T cell receptor beta chain described here comes from a study of early stage breast cancer tumors (dated by TCRdb to about 2017). Broadly, across the study: Of the roughly 16 invasive breast tumors, around twelve were found to be estrogen receptor-positive, progesterone receptor-positive and HER2-negative. Of the roughly 12 ER+/PR+/HER2- tumors, eight were classified as invasive ductal carcinomas and four as invasive lobular carcinomas. A read coverage of roughly 10-fold per sample was achieved on average. The samples as a whole yielded roughly 2,700,000 detected templates, corresponding to roughly 1.1 million unique clonotypes.

The study profiled bulk TCR beta-chain repertoires in matched peripheral blood, tumor and adjacent normal breast tissue taken from some 15 patients with early-stage breast cancer. Before surgery, about 5-10 mL of whole blood was collected into EDTA tubes and then processed within 2 hours. Peripheral blood mononuclear cells were isolated by Ficoll-Paque centrifugation in SepMate-50 tubes. PBMCs were cryopreserved in about 90% FBS with around 10% DMSO in aliquots of about 1.8 to 4.5 million cells and stored in liquid nitrogen. The Qiagen AllPrep DNA/RNA Mini kit was used for genomic DNA extraction. Each sample was amplified as two independent genomic DNA replicates: around 0.47 ug for blood and about 1.4 ug for tumor or normal breast. TCRB sequencing of genomic DNA was carried out with the ImmunoSeq Intro kit according to the manufacturer's instructions. The multiplex PCR ran for 30 to 35 cycles using proprietary primers and spike-in control sequences for absolute quantification. Single-end 150-bp reads were used to sequence an 87-bp fragment spanning the CDR3 plus the flanking V and J genes. Seven samples, each with two replicates, were multiplexed per lane of an Illumina MiSeq using version 3.0 chemistry. In the paper's pipeline: Raw data were processed with the vendor's proprietary pipeline, and both replicates were merged into a single result per sample. A clonotype was defined as productive rearrangements that share the same V-gene family, CDR3 amino acid sequence and J-gene segment. To compute clonality, the normalized Shannon entropy (Pielou evenness) of TCRB abundances was subtracted from 1. To estimate T cell density, the total number of templates was divided by the number of input cells, which was inferred from the amount of DNA input. Total repertoire diversity and clonality were estimated with Recon using default parameters. A clonotype counted as tumor-enriched if its abundance in tumor exceeded 0.1% and was at least 32-fold higher than its abundance in normal breast. In its TCRdb copy, this immuneACCESS table keeps in-frame sequences only and misses some clones. Where compared with another copy, unresolved V genes explain less than half of these, and the others have no known cause. Clonal size and the V and J genes are those of that table, whereas D and trimming came from the DNA. The sample data list 35,000 to 45,000 clones, and approximately 69% of these were observed just once. The top ten clonotypes cover roughly 7% of the sample.

The germline V gene sets CDR1 to SGHAT and CDR2 to FQNNGV. Counted from cysteine to phenylalanine, this CDR3 has 15 amino acids. Only the CDR3 DNA is retained, 45 bases long and in frame from the first base. At the junction V is shortened by 2 bases and J by 4 bases, with 13 bases in between. Comments on this clone: The target of this receptor is not known. The input lacks base qualities; no much larger clone sits a single base away.

Broader findings and caveats from the paper: Repertoires from blood and normal breast were more alike than repertoires from blood and tumor, and in about 85% of the 16 patients, comparing each tissue with blood separated tumor from normal. Compared with adjacent normal breast tissue, tumors had roughly 2.5-fold higher T cell density and higher clonality. Enriched TCRB sequences shared across patients were found to be mostly commonly generated sequences that were unlikely to play an important role in the tumor microenvironment. Because the cohort was small, a breakdown by tumor subtype could not be done. Bulk genomic DNA sequencing of unsorted cells missed chain pairing and functional markers such as CD4, CD8 and FOXP3.

The rearrangement combines TRBV11-2 with TRBJ2-3; the D segment is perhaps TRBD1 or TRBD2, each sharing 5 matched bases. The sequenced sample was blood. The source is a person between 60 and 69 years old with breast cancer. The CDR3 loop reads CASSLRGDSSDTQYF. The nucleotide sequence is TGTGCCAGCAGCTTAAGGGGAGACTCGTCAGATACGCAGTATTTT.